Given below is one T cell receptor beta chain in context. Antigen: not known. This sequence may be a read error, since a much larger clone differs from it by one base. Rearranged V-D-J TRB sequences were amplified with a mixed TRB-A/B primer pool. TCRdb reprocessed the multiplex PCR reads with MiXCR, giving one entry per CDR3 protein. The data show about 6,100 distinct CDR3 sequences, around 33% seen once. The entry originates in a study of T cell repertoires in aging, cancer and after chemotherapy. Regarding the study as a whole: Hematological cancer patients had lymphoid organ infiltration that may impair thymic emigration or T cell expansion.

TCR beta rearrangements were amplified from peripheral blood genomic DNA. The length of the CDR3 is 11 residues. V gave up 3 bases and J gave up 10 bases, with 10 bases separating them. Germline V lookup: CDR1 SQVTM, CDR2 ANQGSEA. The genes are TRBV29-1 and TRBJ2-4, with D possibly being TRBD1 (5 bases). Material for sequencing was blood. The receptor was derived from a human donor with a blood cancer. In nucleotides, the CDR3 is TGCAGCGTTGACGTCGACAGTATTCAGTACTTC. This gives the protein CSVDVDSIQYF.